The 20 T cell receptor beta chains in this list originate from one sample, sequenced in a study of T-cell memory formation after mild COVID-19. TCRdb ran MiXCR on the 5' RACE reads and lists one entry per CDR3 protein. There are 280,000 or so distinct CDR3 sequences in the sample; 7.5% to 9.5% occur only once, and approximately 23% lies in the top ten. Sequencing was carried out using PBMCs or a T cell subset sorted from them (not recorded which). Every receptor here comes from a man aged 18 to 30 who had mild COVID-19 (a few samples of this study predate the infection). Cell type and time point are not known.

The chain has TRBV20-1 and TRBJ2-1; D may match TRBD1 or TRBD2 (6 bases each). The CDR3 length is 15 residues. The V end lost 1 base, the J end lost 5 bases, and 15 bases lay between the germline ends. Germline CDR1 is DFQATT and CDR2 is SNEGSKA (reference sequence). CDR3 loop: CSARARGRADNEQFF. In DNA, the CDR3 is TGCAGTGCTAGAGCTCGGGGGCGAGCGGACAATGAGCAGTTCTTC.

This clonotype was observed a few times. V usage is TRBV6-1 and J usage is TRBJ2-7, with TRBD1 matching 8 bases. The V gene's germline CDR1 is MNHNS and CDR2 SASEGT. Trimming cost V 6 bases and J 3 bases; bases outside gene matches: 16. The CDR3 extends over 17 amino acids. The CDR3 nucleotides read TGTGCCAGCAGCAAAGGCAAAGGGACAGGTCGGTTCTACGAGCAGTACTTC. The encoded protein is CASSKGKGTGRFYEQYF.

A word on this clonotype: A much larger clone lies a single base off, so this may be a read error. The chain is built from TRBV30 and TRBJ1-4, with D possibly being TRBD1 (6 bases). CDR3 length: 15 amino acids. Germline V gene sequence: CDR1 GTSNPN, CDR2 SVGIG (reference sequence). CDR3 in DNA: TGTGCCTGGAGAGAAGGGGGATACTCTGGAAACACCCTATATTTT. This sequence encodes CAWREGGYSGNTLYF.

In its sample, this clonotype was seen a few times. V and J are TRBV29-1 and TRBJ1-1; D call uncertain. Germline CDR1 reads SQVTM; CDR2 reads ANQGSEA. Trimming removed 7 bases from V and 3 bases from J, with 12 bases in between. CDR3 length: 12 amino acids. The CDR3 spells CSGAWTDTEAFF. The CDR3 DNA sequence: TGCAGCGGGGCATGGACGGACACTGAAGCTTTCTTT.

The V gene is TRBV6-5, the J gene TRBJ1-1; 8 bases agree with TRBD1. V was clipped by 2 bases and J by 3 bases; unmatched bases: 5. Germline loops: CDR1 MNHEY, CDR2 SVGAGI. The length of the CDR3 is 15 residues. The CDR3 is CASSYLDRVDTEAFF. As DNA, the CDR3 is TGTGCCAGCAGTTACCTGGACAGGGTGGACACTGAAGCTTTCTTT.

In DNA form, the CDR3 reads TGTGCCTGGAGTTCAGGGGTCGACATTCAGTACTTC. Translation: CAWSSGVDIQYF. This chain links TRBV30 with TRBJ2-4, with D possibly matching TRBD1 (6 bases). The CDR3 length is 12 residues. Deletions cut 2 bases from V and 8 bases from J, with 10 bases between. Looked up from germline, CDR1 is GTSNPN and CDR2 is SVGIG (reference sequence). Drawing the rest from reference TRBV30 and TRBJ2-4, the complete variable domain is SQTIHQWPATLVQPVGSPLSLECTVEGTSNPNLYWYRQAAGRGLQLLFYSVGIGQISSEVPQNLSASRPQDRQFILSSKKLLLSDSGFYLCAWSSGVDIQYFGAGTRLSVL.

The genes are TRBV10-3 and TRBJ1-1; D gene ambiguous. There are 16 residues in the CDR3. In germline, CDR1 is ENHRY, CDR2 SYGVKD. V was clipped by 7 bases and J by 1 base, with 19 bases between them. The DNA for the CDR3 is TGTGCCATCAATGGTCGCCCAGGAGAGGGGAACACTGAAGCTTTCTTT. This encodes CAINGRPGEGNTEAFF.

This clonotype was seen more than once but under ten times. The chain employs TRBV7-2 and TRBJ1-5, with D perhaps TRBD1 (5 bases). V gave up 0 bases and J gave up 6 bases, with 15 bases separating them. The CDR3 consists of 16 residues. From germline, CDR1 is SGHTA and CDR2 FQGNSA. CDR3 in DNA: TGTGCCAGCAGCTTAGCGTTCAGTTCCGGGGGTCAGCCCCAGCATTTT. Its translation: CASSLAFSSGGQPQHF.

This clonotype was seen more than once but under ten times. The chain is built from TRBV3-1 and TRBJ2-7; TRBD2 matches 9 bases. CDR1 LGHDT and CDR2 YNNKEL come from the germline V gene (reference sequence). The V segment lost 6 bases and the J segment 5 bases; nucleotides outside the gene matches: 11. The CDR3 is 15 amino acids. The CDR3 DNA reads TGTGCCAGCAGTCCCGGGGGTAGCGGGGGTGACGAGCAGTACTTC. Its protein product is CASSPGGSGGDEQYF.

The J gene is TRBJ1-1, the V gene TRBV6-5, with 8 bases lining up with TRBD1. The CDR3 is 11 residues long. Germline trimming cut 6 bases from V and 10 bases from J; bases unmatched to any gene: 4. Germline values: CDR1 MNHEY, CDR2 SVGAGI. CDR3 sequence reads: CASRDREAAFF. In DNA form, the CDR3 reads TGTGCCAGCAGGGACAGGGAGGCAGCTTTCTTT.

A few counts support this clonotype. The chain carries TRBV7-6 and TRBJ2-7; TRBD1 matches at 8 bases. The germline CDR1 and CDR2 sequences are SGHVS and FNYEAQ. This CDR3 is 13 amino acids long. J was trimmed by 5 bases and V by 2 bases; bases with no gene match: 2. The CDR3 DNA reads TGTGCCAGCAGCTTACAGGGGGCCAACGAGCAGTACTTC. Translating it yields CASSLQGANEQYF. Filled out from reference TRBV7-6 and TRBJ2-7, the complete variable domain reads GAGVSQSPRYKVTKRGQDVALRCDPISGHVSLYWYRQALGQGPEFLTYFNYEAQQDKSGLPNDRFSAERPEGSISTLTIQRTEQRDSAMYRCASSLQGANEQYFGPGTRLTVT.

The chain has TRBV12-3 or TRBV12-4 and TRBJ2-3; no firm D call. Between the trimmed V and J ends, which lost 10 bases and 6 bases, there was a span of 11 bases. The CDR3 has 11 amino acids. The CDR3 nucleotides read TGTGCCACCGTGGTTGGCGATACGCAGTATTTT. It yields the protein CATVVGDTQYF.

This chain connects TRBV19 to TRBJ2-7; D may be TRBD2 (5 bases). Germline V lookup: CDR1 LNHDA, CDR2 SQIVND (reference sequence). V was trimmed by 6 bases and J by 0 bases, leaving 9 bases between them. The CDR3 is 13 residues long. The chain's CDR3 is CASRDLISYEQYF. In nucleotides, the CDR3 is TGTGCCAGTAGGGACTTGATCTCCTACGAGCAGTACTTC.

CDR3 protein: CASSAGGGGTDTQYF. The CDR3 DNA is TGTGCCAGCAGCGCCGGAGGCGGCGGCACAGATACGCAGTATTTT. The gene calls are TRBV5-5 and TRBJ2-3; perhaps TRBD2 as D (5 bases). Germline V gene sequence: CDR1 SGHKS, CDR2 YYEKEE (reference sequence). V dropped 4 bases and J dropped 1 base, with 13 bases sitting between them. The CDR3 has 15 amino acids.

This clonotype was seen at least ten times. The chain has TRBV12-3 or TRBV12-4 and TRBJ2-3, with 9 bases lining up with TRBD1. The CDR3 sequence is 15 residues long. V shed 7 bases, J shed 2 bases, and the junction held 7 bases outside the gene matches. The CDR3 sequence: CASTGQGLNTDTQYF. Written as DNA, the CDR3 is TGTGCCAGCACCGGACAGGGGCTCAACACAGATACGCAGTATTTT.

This clonotype occurred many times. The chain has TRBV3-1 and TRBJ2-1; no reliable D call. The CDR3 loop spans 13 amino acids. V was pared by 8 bases and J by 4 bases, with 12 bases between. Germline values: CDR1 LGHDT, CDR2 YNNKEL (reference sequence). This chain's CDR3 is CASEQTPYNEQFF. CDR3 DNA sequence: TGTGCCAGCGAACAGACACCTTACAATGAGCAGTTCTTC.

This clonotype turned up a few times. CDR3 nucleotides: TGTGCCAGCAGAGACGCGACAGATACGCAGTATTTT. It is translated as CASRDATDTQYF. The V call is TRBV5-6, the J call TRBJ2-3; D remains ambiguous. The V end was cut by 5 bases, the J end by 3 bases, with 7 bases between. Germline V gene data show CDR1 as SGHDT and CDR2 as YYEEEE. The CDR3 contains 12 residues.

This clonotype was seen more than once but under ten times. The gene calls are TRBV19 and TRBJ2-1; TRBD2 might be the D (5 bases). V lost 3 bases and J lost 4, with 13 bases in between. The germline V gene has CDR1 LNHDA and CDR2 SQIVND (reference sequence). The CDR3 loop spans 15 amino acids. Here the CDR3 reads CASSITGIGYNEQFF. The DNA for the CDR3 is TGTGCCAGTAGTATCACCGGGATCGGTTACAATGAGCAGTTCTTC.

This clonotype came up a few times. V usage is TRBV7-6 and J usage is TRBJ2-1; 13 bases are shared with TRBD2. V lost 3 bases to trimming and J lost 1 base; unmatched junction nucleotides: 3. The CDR3 contains 17 residues. Germline V gene lookup returns CDR1 SGHVS and CDR2 FNYEAQ. CDR3 nucleotides: TGTGCCAGCAGCTTGGGGACTAGCGGGGATTCCTACAATGAGCAGTTCTTC. Translating gives CASSLGTSGDSYNEQFF.

Only a few counts were recorded for this clonotype. The rearrangement joins TRBV6-6 to TRBJ1-5; D possibly corresponds to TRBD1 (5 bases). The CDR3 contains 15 residues. Looked up from germline, CDR1 is MNHNY and CDR2 is SVGAGI (reference sequence). V lost 2 bases, J lost 0 bases, and 8 bases lay in between. For the CDR3, the DNA is TGTGCCAGCAGTTACGGGGGGGGTAGCAATCAGCCCCAGCATTTT. Protein: CASSYGGGSNQPQHF.